The 8 T cell receptor beta chains listed next were all sequenced from one sample in a study of long-term antiretroviral therapy in people with HIV. Researchers report immunoSEQ v3.0 was run at survey level. TCRdb's copy holds only in-frame clones and misses some; the assay was immunoSEQ multiplex PCR. The sample has 20,000 to 25,000 clones, 84% seen once. The sequencing used unsorted PBMCs, collected 0.1 years before starting antiretroviral therapy. These receptors all come from a man aged 18 to 29 with HIV.

V and J are TRBV27 and TRBJ2-7; D remains ambiguous. V was pared by 5 bases and J by 6 bases, with 11 bases between. CDR1 is MNHEY and CDR2 is SMNVEV in the germline V gene (reference sequence). The CDR3 extends over 12 amino acids. The CDR3 DNA reads as TGTGCCAGCAGTCCCCTGGGTGGCGAGCAGTACTTC. Translation gives CASSPLGGEQYF.

The chain links TRBV6-6 to TRBJ2-7, with 11 bases lining up with TRBD1. Germline CDR1 MNHNY, CDR2 SVGAGI (reference sequence). Germline trimming cut 0 bases from V and 3 bases from J; bases unmatched to any gene: 1. The CDR3 runs 15 residues. CDR3 in amino acids: CASSYSGTGGYEQYF. CDR3 nucleotides: TGTGCCAGCAGTTACTCCGGGACAGGGGGCTACGAGCAGTACTTC.

J is TRBJ2-7 and V is TRBV7-6, with D perhaps TRBD1 or TRBD2 (5 bases each). With 1 base removed from V and 3 bases from J, the gap between germline ends came to 13 bases. This CDR3 is 15 amino acids long. Germline CDR1 reads SGHVS; CDR2 reads FNYEAQ. CDR3 bases: TGTGCCAGCAGCTTAGAAAAGGGACCCAACTACGAGCAGTACTTC. This gives the protein CASSLEKGPNYEQYF. Together with reference TRBV7-6 and TRBJ2-7, the CDR3 gives the full variable domain: GAGVSQSPRYKVTKRGQDVALRCDPISGHVSLYWYRQALGQGPEFLTYFNYEAQQDKSGLPNDRFSAERPEGSISTLTIQRTEQRDSAMYRCASSLEKGPNYEQYFGPGTRLTVT.

The V call is TRBV28, the J call TRBJ2-2; D is unresolved. Germline V gene data show CDR1 as MDHEN and CDR2 as SYDVKM. The V end was cut by 3 bases, the J end by 2 bases, with 7 bases between. The CDR3 runs to 14 residues. The CDR3, as DNA: TGTGCCAGCAGTTTGGTGGGTAACACCGGGGAGCTGTTTTTT. Translation gives CASSLVGNTGELFF. The variable domain in full, with the rest retrieved from reference TRBV28 and TRBJ2-2, is DVKVTQSSRYLVKRTGEKVFLECVQDMDHENMFWYRQDPGLGLRLIYFSYDVKMKEKGDIPEGYSVSREKKERFSLILESASTNQTSMYLCASSLVGNTGELFFGEGSRLTVL.

This chain links TRBV5-1 with TRBJ2-7; the D is unclear. The CDR3 sequence is 13 residues long. V was cut by 0 bases and J by 0 bases, with 4 bases left in between. Germline CDR1 reads SGHRS; CDR2 reads YFSETQ. CDR3 residues: CASSLGFSYEQYF. Here the CDR3 DNA reads TGCGCCAGCAGCTTGGGGTTCTCCTACGAGCAGTACTTC.

V and J are TRBV19 and TRBJ1-5; perhaps TRBD1 as D (5 bases). Germline assignment: CDR1 LNHDA and CDR2 SQIVND (reference sequence). This CDR3 contains 16 residues. Trimming left V 1 base short and J 4 bases short, with 14 bases between. CDR3 sequence reads: CASSIGGGLNNQPQHF. CDR3 in DNA: TGTGCCAGTAGTATAGGCGGGGGACTCAATAATCAGCCCCAGCATTTT. Full variable domain (missing parts from reference TRBV19 and TRBJ1-5): DGGITQSPKYLFRKEGQNVTLSCEQNLNHDAMYWYRQDPGQGLRLIYYSQIVNDFQKGDIAEGYSVSREKKESFPLTVTSAQKNPTAFYLCASSIGGGLNNQPQHFGDGTRLSIL.

The V gene is TRBV9, the J gene TRBJ2-5, with 16 nucleotides matching TRBD2. Germline values: CDR1 SGDLS, CDR2 YYNGEE. This CDR3 is built from 18 residues. V lost 0 bases to trimming and J lost 4 bases; unmatched junction nucleotides: 6. The CDR3 coding sequence is TGTGCCAGCAGCGTAGGTGGGACTAGCGGGAGGGCCGGAGAGACCCAGTACTTC. Its protein product is CASSVGGTSGRAGETQYF.

In its sample, this clone was seen a few times. Mismatch with germline at one junction end may stem from a read error. This chain connects TRBV7-9 to TRBJ2-3; D remains unclear. Per the germline V gene, CDR1 is SEHNR and CDR2 is FQNEAQ (reference sequence). The CDR3 runs to 15 residues. The CDR3 DNA is TGCGCCAGCAGCCAAGACATGGTAGGGACAGATACGCAGTATTTT. Translating it yields CASSQDMVGTDTQYF.